The 3 T cell receptor beta chains reported below all come from one sample, sequenced in a study of graft-versus-host responses after intestinal transplantation. These receptors' targets are unknown. The repertoire was sequenced with immunoSEQ multiplex PCR; TCRdb's copy has only in-frame clones and lacks some. In the table there are more than 85,000 clones, 93% of which are singletons. Sequences were derived from unstimulated CD8+ T cells sorted from spleen or lymph node cells, sampled before intestinal transplant. These receptor sequences come from a human donor who received an intestinal transplant.

The V gene is TRBV5-4, the J gene TRBJ2-7; D perhaps matches TRBD2 (5 bases). The CDR3 totals 15 residues. Trimming shortened V by 4 bases and J by 4 bases, and 18 bases separated the two germline ends. Germline CDR1 SGHNT, CDR2 YYREEE (reference sequence). The CDR3 DNA is TGTGCCAGCAGCCCGGCAGGAGCGGCCCTTTACGAGCAGTACTTC. Its translation: CASSPAGAALYEQYF.

The chain carries TRBV7-9 and TRBJ2-2; no clear D gene. V was clipped by 7 bases and J by 6 bases, with 3 bases between them. CDR1 and CDR2 from the germline V gene are SEHNR and FQNEAQ (reference sequence). This CDR3 region has 10 residues. The CDR3 protein is CASMAGELFF. The CDR3 DNA sequence: TGTGCCAGCATGGCCGGGGAGCTGTTTTTT.

The chain combines TRBV27 with TRBJ2-1, with 9 bases identical to TRBD2. The germline CDR1 and CDR2 sequences are MNHEY and SMNVEV (reference sequence). This CDR3 has 14 residues. V lost 2 bases, J lost 8 bases, and 4 bases stayed unmatched. The CDR3 coding sequence is TGTGCCAGCAGTTTAGCGGGAGGGCAATATGAGCAGTTCTTC. Translating gives CASSLAGGQYEQFF.